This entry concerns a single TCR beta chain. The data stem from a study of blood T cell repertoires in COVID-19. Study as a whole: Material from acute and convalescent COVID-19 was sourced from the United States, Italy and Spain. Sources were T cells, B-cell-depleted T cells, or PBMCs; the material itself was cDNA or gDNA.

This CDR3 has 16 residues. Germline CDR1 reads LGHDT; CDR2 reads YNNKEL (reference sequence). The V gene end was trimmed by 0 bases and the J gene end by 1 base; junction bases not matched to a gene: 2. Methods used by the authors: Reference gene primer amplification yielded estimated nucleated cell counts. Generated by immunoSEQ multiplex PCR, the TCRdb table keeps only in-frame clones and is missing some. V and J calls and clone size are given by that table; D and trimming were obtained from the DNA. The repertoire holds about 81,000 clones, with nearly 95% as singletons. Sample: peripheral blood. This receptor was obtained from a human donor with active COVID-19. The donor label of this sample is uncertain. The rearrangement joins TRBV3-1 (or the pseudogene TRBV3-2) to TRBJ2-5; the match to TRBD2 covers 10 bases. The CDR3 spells CASSQESGGAQETQYF. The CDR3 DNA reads TGTGCCAGCAGCCAAGAGAGCGGGGGGGCCCAAGAGACCCAGTACTTC.